Following are 9 T cell receptor beta chains from one sample sequenced in a study of Ad26.COV2.S vaccination and SARS-CoV-2 variants. Measured with immunoSEQ multiplex PCR; TCRdb has only the in-frame clones, and not every one. The sample lists 300,000 to 350,000 clones, about 88% occurring once. As for treatment: some 20 received Ad26.COV2.S at low or high dose, single or two shots; about 5 received placebo; per-sample allocation not given. It was on day 63 after the first vaccine or placebo injection that samples were taken. Here the sequenced sample was peripheral blood, taken in a trial of Ad26.COV2.S vaccine versus placebo. Receptors originate from a person between 18 and 59 years old who received the Ad26.COV2.S COVID-19 vaccine or a placebo.

The chain is built from TRBV3-1 (or the pseudogene TRBV3-2) and TRBJ2-3; 15 bases line up with TRBD2. With 8 bases clipped from V and 0 bases from J, the junction kept 6 bases outside the gene matches. The CDR3 has 17 residues. The germline gives CDR1 LGHDT, CDR2 YNNKEL (reference sequence). In DNA form, the CDR3 reads TGTGCCAGCGGACTAGCGGGAGGGCGCCATAGCACAGATACGCAGTATTTT. Its translation: CASGLAGGRHSTDTQYF.

Concerning this clone itself: In the same sample, other DNA sequences code for this CDR3. This chain joins TRBV28 and TRBJ1-1; D ambiguous. The germline gives CDR1 MDHEN, CDR2 SYDVKM. The ends were cut back, 3 bases at V and 5 bases at J, with 4 bases in the middle. The CDR3 totals 11 residues. The CDR3 protein is CASSFRTEAFF. CDR3 coding DNA: TGTGCCAGCAGTTTTAGGACTGAAGCTTTCTTT.

The rearrangement uses TRBV11-2 and TRBJ2-6, with D possibly TRBD2 on 5 matching bases. V was cut by 7 bases and J by 4 bases, with 14 bases left in between. Germline V gene lookup returns CDR1 SGHAT and CDR2 FQNNGV. The CDR3 consists of 15 residues. The CDR3 region is CASTFGVSGANVLTF. For the CDR3, the DNA is TGTGCCAGCACCTTCGGGGTATCAGGGGCCAACGTCCTGACTTTC.

The CDR3 DNA follows: TGTGCCAGCAGCCAAGATCTGGTGCGACTTAGCACAGATACGCAGTATTTT. Translation gives CASSQDLVRLSTDTQYF. The V call is TRBV4-2, the J call TRBJ2-3; D remains ambiguous. Trimming took 0 bases from V and 0 from J, leaving 13 bases between them. CDR1 is LGHNA and CDR2 is YNFKEQ in the germline V gene. CDR3 length: 17 amino acids.

J is TRBJ2-5 and V is TRBV6-5; D is unclear. Germline V gene sequence: CDR1 MNHEY, CDR2 SVGAGI. V lost 8 bases and J 2 bases, leaving 9 bases between the germline ends. The CDR3 length is 12 residues. The CDR3, as DNA: TGTGCCAGCGGGATAGGGCAAGAGACCCAGTACTTC. This translates into CASGIGQETQYF.

The chain recombines TRBV18 with TRBJ2-2; D is ambiguous. The CDR3 covers 16 residues. Germline loops: CDR1 KGHSH, CDR2 LQKENI. V was trimmed by 3 bases and J by 7 bases, leaving 18 bases between them. CDR3 protein: CASSPGVQGRFGELFF. In nucleotides, the CDR3 is TGTGCCAGCTCACCGGGTGTACAAGGACGATTCGGGGAGCTGTTTTTT.

V usage is TRBV6-5 and J usage is TRBJ1-1; D gene unclear. The ends were cut back, 6 bases at V and 1 base at J, with 12 bases in the middle. This CDR3 contains 14 residues. The germline V gene encodes CDR1 MNHEY and CDR2 SVGAGI. The CDR3 sequence: CASSPWERNTEAFF. The CDR3 DNA is TGTGCCAGCAGCCCGTGGGAGCGGAACACTGAAGCTTTCTTT.

The chain combines TRBV12-3 or TRBV12-4 with TRBJ2-7, with TRBD2 matching over 9 bases. The CDR3 sequence is 13 residues long. J gave up 2 bases and V 6 bases, and 2 bases lay outside the gene matches. The CDR3 sequence: CASRGLAAYEQYF. The CDR3, as DNA: TGTGCCAGCAGGGGACTAGCTGCCTACGAGCAGTACTTC.

The rearrangement links TRBV3-1 (or the pseudogene TRBV3-2) to TRBJ1-3; no firm D call. The CDR3 extends over 15 amino acids. Germline lookup yields CDR1 LGHDT and CDR2 YNNKEL (reference sequence). V was shortened by 1 base and J by 2 bases, with 9 bases between the two germline ends. The CDR3 spells CASSQVRTAGNTIYF. CDR3 coding DNA: TGTGCCAGCAGCCAAGTTAGGACCGCTGGAAACACCATATATTTT.